This T cell receptor beta chain stems from a study of graft-versus-host responses after intestinal transplantation. J was trimmed by 1 base and V by 6 bases; bases with no gene match: 7. CDR3 size: 15 residues. Germline-derived CDR1 and CDR2 are MNHNS and SASEGT. Repertoires were generated with immunoSEQ multiplex PCR, while TCRdb's copy carries only in-frame clones and drops some. The sample shows some 120,000 clones, approximately 90% of them seen only once. Regarding this clone: Antigen: not known.

This chain uses TRBV6-1 with TRBJ1-2; 8 bases match TRBD1. This specimen was unstimulated CD4+ T cells sorted from spleen or lymph node cells, taken before intestinal transplant. The receptor was derived from a human donor who received an intestinal transplant. CDR3 amino acids: CASRAGQAINYGYTF. The CDR3, as DNA: TGTGCCAGCAGAGCGGGACAGGCAATTAACTATGGCTACACCTTC.